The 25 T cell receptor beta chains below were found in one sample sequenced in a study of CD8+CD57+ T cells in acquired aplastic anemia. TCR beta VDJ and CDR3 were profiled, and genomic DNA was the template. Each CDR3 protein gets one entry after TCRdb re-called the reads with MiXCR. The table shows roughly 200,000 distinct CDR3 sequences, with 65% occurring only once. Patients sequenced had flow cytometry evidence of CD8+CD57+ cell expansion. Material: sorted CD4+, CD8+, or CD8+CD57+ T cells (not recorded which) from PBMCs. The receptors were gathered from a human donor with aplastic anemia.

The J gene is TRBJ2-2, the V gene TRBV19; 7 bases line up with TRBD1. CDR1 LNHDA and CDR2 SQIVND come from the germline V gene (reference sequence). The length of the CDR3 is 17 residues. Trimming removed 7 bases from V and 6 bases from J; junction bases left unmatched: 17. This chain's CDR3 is CASKGIQGVEKAGELFF. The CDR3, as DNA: TGTGCCAGTAAGGGGATCCAGGGGGTTGAGAAGGCCGGGGAGCTGTTTTTT.

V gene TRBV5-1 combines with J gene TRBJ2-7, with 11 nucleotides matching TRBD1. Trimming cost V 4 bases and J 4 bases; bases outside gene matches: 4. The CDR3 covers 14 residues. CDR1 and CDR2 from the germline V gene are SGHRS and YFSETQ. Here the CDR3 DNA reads TGCGCCAGCAGCGAAGGACAGGGGGCGTACGAGCAGTACTTC. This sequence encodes CASSEGQGAYEQYF. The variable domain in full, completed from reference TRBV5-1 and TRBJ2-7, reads KAGVTQTPRYLIKTRGQQVTLSCSPISGHRSVSWYQQTPGQGLQFLFEYFSETQRNKGNFPGRFSGRQFSNSRSEMNVSTLELGDSALYLCASSEGQGAYEQYFGPGTRLTVT.

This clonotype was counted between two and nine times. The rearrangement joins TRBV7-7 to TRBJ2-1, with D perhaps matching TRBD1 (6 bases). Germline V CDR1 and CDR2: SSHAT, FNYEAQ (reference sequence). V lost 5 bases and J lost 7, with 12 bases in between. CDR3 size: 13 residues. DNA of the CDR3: TGTGCCAGCAGCCAGGGGACGTCTAATGAGCAGTTCTTC. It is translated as CASSQGTSNEQFF.

Written as DNA, the CDR3 is TGCGCCAGCAGCTTGGAAGGGTTGCGTTCACCCCTCCACTTT. This codes for CASSLEGLRSPLHF. The chain recombines TRBV5-1 with TRBJ1-6, with D unclear. CDR1 is SGHRS and CDR2 is YFSETQ in the germline V gene. The CDR3 is 14 amino acids. Deletions cut 0 bases from V and 9 bases from J, with 10 bases between.

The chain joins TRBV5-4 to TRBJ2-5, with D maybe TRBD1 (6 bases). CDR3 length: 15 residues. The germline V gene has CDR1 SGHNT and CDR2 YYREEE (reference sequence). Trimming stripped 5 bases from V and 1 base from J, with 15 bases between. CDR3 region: CASSSARDTQETQYF. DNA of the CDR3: TGTGCCAGCAGTTCAGCCCGGGACACCCAAGAGACCCAGTACTTC.

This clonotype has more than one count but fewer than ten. CDR3 residues: CASSIVVISNQPQHF. The DNA for the CDR3 is TGTGCCAGTAGTATTGTGGTGATTAGCAATCAGCCCCAGCATTTT. J is TRBJ1-5 and V is TRBV19; D gene ambiguous. Per germline, CDR1 LNHDA and CDR2 SQIVND (reference sequence). V was pared by 3 bases and J by 0 bases, with 9 bases between. CDR3 length: 15 amino acids.

CDR3 loop: CASCQARGPYEQYF. The CDR3, as DNA: TGTGCCAGTTGCCAGGCCAGGGGACCATACGAGCAGTACTTC. The V call is TRBV12-3 or TRBV12-4, the J call TRBJ2-7; possible D gene TRBD1, 6 bases. The V end was cut by 9 bases, the J end by 4 bases, with 19 bases between. CDR3 length: 14 residues.

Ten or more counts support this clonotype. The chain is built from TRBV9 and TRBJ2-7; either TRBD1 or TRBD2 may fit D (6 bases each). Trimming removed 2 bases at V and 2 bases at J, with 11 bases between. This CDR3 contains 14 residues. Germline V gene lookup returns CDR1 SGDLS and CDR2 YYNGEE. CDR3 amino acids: CASSVRDIPYEQYF. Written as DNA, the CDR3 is TGTGCCAGCAGCGTGCGGGACATCCCCTACGAGCAGTACTTC.

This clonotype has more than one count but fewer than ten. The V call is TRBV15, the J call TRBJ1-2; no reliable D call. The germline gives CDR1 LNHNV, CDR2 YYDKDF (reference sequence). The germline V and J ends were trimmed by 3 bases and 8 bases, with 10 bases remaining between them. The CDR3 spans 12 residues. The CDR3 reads CATSSERWGYTF. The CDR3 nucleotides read TGTGCCACCAGCAGTGAAAGGTGGGGCTACACCTTC.

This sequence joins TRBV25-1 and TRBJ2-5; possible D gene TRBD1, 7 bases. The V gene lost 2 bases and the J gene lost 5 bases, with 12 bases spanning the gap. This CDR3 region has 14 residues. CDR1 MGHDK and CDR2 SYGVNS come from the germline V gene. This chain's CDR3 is CASSEPAGGETQYF. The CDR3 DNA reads TGTGCCAGCAGTGAACCCGCAGGGGGGGAGACCCAGTACTTC.

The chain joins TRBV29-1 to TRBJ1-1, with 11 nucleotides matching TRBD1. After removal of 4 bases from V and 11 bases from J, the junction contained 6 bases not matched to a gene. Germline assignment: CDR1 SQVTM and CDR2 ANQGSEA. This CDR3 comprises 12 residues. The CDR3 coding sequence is TGCAGCGTTGGGGACAGGGGGACGGTGGCTTTCTTT. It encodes CSVGDRGTVAFF. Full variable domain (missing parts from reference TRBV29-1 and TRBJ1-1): SAVISQKPSRDICQRGTSLTIQCQVDSQVTMMFWYRQQPGQSLTLIATANQGSEATYESGFVIDKFPISRPNLTFSTLTVSNMSPEDSSIYLCSVGDRGTVAFFGQGTRLTVV.

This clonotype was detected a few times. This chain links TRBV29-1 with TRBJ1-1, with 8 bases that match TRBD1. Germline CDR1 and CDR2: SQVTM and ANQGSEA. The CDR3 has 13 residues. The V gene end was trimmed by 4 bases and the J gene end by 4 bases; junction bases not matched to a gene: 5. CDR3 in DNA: TGCAGCGTTGGGGGACAGGTCGGCACTGAAGCTTTCTTT. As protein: CSVGGQVGTEAFF.

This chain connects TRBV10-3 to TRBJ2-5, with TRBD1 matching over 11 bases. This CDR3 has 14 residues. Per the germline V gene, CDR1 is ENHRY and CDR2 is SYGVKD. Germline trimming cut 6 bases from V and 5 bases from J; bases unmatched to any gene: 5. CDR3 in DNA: TGTGCCATCAGGGGGACAGGGGGTCTTGAGACCCAGTACTTC. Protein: CAIRGTGGLETQYF.

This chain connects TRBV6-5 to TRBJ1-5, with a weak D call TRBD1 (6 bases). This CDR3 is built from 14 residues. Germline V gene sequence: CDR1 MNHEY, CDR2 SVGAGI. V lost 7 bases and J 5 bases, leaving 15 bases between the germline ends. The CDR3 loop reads CASTTGSGDQPQHF. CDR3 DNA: TGTGCCAGCACCACGGGGTCAGGGGATCAGCCCCAGCATTTT.

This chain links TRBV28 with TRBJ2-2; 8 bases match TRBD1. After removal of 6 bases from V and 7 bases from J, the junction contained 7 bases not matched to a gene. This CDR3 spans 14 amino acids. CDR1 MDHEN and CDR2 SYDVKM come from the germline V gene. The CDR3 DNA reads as TGTGCCAGCAGAGATGGACAGGGAGGCGGGGAGCTGTTTTTT. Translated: CASRDGQGGGELFF.

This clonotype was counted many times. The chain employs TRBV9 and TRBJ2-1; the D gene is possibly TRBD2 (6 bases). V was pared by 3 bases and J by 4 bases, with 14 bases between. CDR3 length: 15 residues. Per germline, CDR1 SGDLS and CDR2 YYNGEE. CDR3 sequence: CASSGVAEEYNEQFF. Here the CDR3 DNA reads TGTGCCAGCAGCGGCGTAGCGGAAGAGTACAATGAGCAGTTCTTC. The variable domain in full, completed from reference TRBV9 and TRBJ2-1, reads DSGVTQTPKHLITATGQRVTLRCSPRSGDLSVYWYQQSLDQGLQFLIQYYNGEERAKGNILERFSAQQFPDLHSELNLSSLELGDSALYFCASSGVAEEYNEQFFGPGTRLTVL.

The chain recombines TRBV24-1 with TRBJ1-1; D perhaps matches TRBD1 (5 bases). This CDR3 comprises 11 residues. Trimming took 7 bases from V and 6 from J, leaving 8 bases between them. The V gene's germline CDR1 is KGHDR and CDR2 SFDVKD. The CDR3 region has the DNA TGTGCCACCAGGCAGGGTCCTGAAGCTTTCTTT. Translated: CATRQGPEAFF.

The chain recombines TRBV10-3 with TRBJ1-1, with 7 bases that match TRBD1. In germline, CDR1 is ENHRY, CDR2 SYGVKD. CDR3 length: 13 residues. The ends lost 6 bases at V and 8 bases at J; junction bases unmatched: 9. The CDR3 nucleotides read TGTGCCATCAGACGGGACAGCGACCTAGAAGCTTTCTTT. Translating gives CAIRRDSDLEAFF.

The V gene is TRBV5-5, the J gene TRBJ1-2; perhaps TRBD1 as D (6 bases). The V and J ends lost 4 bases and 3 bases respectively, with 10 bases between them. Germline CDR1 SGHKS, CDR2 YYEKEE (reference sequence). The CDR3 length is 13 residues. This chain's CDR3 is CASSTDSHYGYTF. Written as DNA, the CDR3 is TGTGCCAGCAGCACGGACAGTCACTATGGCTACACCTTC.

CDR3 DNA: TGTGCCAGCAGCTTAGTGAAACAGGGCGAGCAGTTCTTC. It translates to CASSLVKQGEQFF. The chain uses TRBV11-3 and TRBJ2-1; D perhaps matches TRBD1 (6 bases). The germline V and J ends were trimmed by 1 base and 10 bases, with 11 bases remaining between them. CDR1 is SGHNT, CDR2 YENEEA, per germline. The CDR3 is made up of 13 amino acids. Variable domain in full (rest from reference TRBV11-3 and TRBJ2-1): EAGVVQSPRYKIIEKKQPVAFWCNPISGHNTLYWYLQNLGQGPELLIRYENEEAVDDSQLPKDRFSAERLKGVDSTLKIQPAELGDSAVYLCASSLVKQGEQFFGPGTRLTVL.

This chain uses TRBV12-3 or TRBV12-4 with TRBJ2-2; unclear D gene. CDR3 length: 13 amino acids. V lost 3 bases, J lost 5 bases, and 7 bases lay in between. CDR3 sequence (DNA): TGTGCCAGCAGTTTCTTCGATACCGGGGAGCTGTTTTTT. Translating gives CASSFFDTGELFF.

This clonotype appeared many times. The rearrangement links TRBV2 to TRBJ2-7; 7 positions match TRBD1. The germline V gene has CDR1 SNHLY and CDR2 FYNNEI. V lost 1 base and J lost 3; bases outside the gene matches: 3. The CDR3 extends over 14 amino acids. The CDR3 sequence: CASSEGDRNYEQYF. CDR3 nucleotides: TGTGCCAGCAGTGAAGGGGACAGAAACTACGAGCAGTACTTC. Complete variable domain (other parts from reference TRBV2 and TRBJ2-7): EPEVTQTPSHQVTQMGQEVILRCVPISNHLYFYWYRQILGQKVEFLVSFYNNEISEKSEIFDDQFSVERPDGSNFTLKIRSTKLEDSAMYFCASSEGDRNYEQYFGPGTRLTVT.

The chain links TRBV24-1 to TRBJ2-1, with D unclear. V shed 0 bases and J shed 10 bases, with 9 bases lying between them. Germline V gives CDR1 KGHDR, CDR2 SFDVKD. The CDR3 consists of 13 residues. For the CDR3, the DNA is TGTGCCACCAGTGATTTGCCAAAGGGCGAGCAGTTCTTC. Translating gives CATSDLPKGEQFF.

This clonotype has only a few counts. The CDR3 protein is CASSPLQGYEGYTF. CDR3 nucleotides: TGTGCCAGTAGTCCTCTTCAGGGGTACGAGGGCTACACCTTC. The rearrangement uses TRBV19 and TRBJ1-2; D perhaps matches TRBD1 (6 bases). V was pared by 5 bases and J by 8 bases, with 18 bases between. CDR3 length equals 14 residues. CDR1 is LNHDA and CDR2 is SQIVND in the germline V gene (reference sequence).

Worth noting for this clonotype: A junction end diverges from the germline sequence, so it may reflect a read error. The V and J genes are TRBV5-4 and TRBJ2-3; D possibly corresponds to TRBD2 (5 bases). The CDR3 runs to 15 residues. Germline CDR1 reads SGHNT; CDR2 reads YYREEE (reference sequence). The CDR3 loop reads CASSQEGTGTDTQYF. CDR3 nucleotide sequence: TGCGCCAGCAGCCAAGAGGGCACGGGCACAGATACGCAGTATTTT.